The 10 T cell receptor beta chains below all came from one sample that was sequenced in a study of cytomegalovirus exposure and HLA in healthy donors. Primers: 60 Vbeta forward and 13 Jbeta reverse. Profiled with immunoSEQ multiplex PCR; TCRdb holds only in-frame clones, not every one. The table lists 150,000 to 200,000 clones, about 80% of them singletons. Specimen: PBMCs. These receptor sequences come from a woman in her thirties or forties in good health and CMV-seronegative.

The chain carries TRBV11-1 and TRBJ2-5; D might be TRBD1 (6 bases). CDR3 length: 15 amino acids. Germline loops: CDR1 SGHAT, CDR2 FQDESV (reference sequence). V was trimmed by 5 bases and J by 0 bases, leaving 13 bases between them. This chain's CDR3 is CASSTSGGYQETQYF. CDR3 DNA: TGTGCCAGCAGCACTAGTGGGGGCTACCAAGAGACCCAGTACTTC.

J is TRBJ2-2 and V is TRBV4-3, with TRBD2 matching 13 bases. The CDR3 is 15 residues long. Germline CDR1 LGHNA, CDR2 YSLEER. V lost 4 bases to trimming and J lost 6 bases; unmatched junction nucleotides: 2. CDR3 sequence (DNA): TGCGCCAGCAGCCCTGGACTAGCGGGAGCCGGGGAGCTGTTTTTT. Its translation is CASSPGLAGAGELFF.

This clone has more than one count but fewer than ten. In DNA, the CDR3 is TGTGCCAGCAGTTACGGGCTGACCTACGAGCAGTACTTC. As protein: CASSYGLTYEQYF. This chain joins TRBV6-5 and TRBJ2-7, with no clear D. Germline assignment: CDR1 MNHEY and CDR2 SVGAGI. This CDR3 contains 13 residues. Trimming stripped 2 bases from V and 2 bases from J, with 7 bases between.

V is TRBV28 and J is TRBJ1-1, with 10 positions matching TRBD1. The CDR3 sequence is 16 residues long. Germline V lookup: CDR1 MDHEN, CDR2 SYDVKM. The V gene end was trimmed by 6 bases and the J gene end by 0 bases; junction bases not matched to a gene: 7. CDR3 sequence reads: CASSSPGQGLNTEAFF. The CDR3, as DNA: TGTGCCAGCAGCTCGCCGGGACAGGGGCTGAACACTGAAGCTTTCTTT.

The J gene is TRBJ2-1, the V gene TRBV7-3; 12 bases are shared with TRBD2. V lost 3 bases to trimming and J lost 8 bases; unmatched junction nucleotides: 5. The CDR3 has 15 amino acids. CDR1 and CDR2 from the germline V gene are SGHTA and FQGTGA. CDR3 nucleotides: TGTGCCAGCAGCTTGACTAGCGGGAGTCGCGATGAGCAGTTCTTC. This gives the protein CASSLTSGSRDEQFF.

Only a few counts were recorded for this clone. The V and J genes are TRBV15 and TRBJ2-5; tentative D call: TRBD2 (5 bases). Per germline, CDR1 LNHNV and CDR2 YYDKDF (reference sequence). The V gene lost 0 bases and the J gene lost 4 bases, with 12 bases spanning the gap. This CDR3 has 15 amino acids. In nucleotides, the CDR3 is TGTGCCACCAGCAGAGATCTTGTAAGCGGAGAGACCCAGTACTTC. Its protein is CATSRDLVSGETQYF.

CDR3 loop: CASSLSWRGRTGELFF. CDR3 DNA: TGTGCCAGCAGTTTATCGTGGAGGGGAAGGACCGGGGAGCTGTTTTTT. This chain joins TRBV27 and TRBJ2-2; weak D call: TRBD2 (6 bases). The V gene lost 0 bases and the J gene lost 5 bases, with 13 bases spanning the gap. Per germline, CDR1 MNHEY and CDR2 SMNVEV (reference sequence). CDR3 length: 16 amino acids.

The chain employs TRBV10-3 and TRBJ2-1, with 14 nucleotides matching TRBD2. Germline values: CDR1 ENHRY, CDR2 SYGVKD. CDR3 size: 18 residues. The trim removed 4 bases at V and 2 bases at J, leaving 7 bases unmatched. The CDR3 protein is CAISAGTSGSRAYNEQFF. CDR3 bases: TGTGCCATCAGTGCCGGGACTAGCGGGAGCAGAGCCTACAATGAGCAGTTCTTC.

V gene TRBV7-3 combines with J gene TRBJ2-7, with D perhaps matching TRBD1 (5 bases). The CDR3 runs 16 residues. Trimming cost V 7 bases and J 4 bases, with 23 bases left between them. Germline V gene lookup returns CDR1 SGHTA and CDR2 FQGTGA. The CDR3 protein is CASTSHKGRKKYEQYV. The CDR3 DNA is TGTGCCAGCACCTCGCATAAGGGGCGTAAAAAGTACGAGCAGTACGTC.

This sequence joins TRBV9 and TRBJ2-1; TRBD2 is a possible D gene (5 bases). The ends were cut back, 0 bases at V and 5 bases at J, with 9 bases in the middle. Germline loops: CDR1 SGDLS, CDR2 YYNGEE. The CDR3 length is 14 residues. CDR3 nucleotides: TGTGCCAGCAGCGTAGGAGGGCGGCACAATGAGCAGTTCTTC. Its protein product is CASSVGGRHNEQFF.